This T cell receptor beta chain was captured by sequencing in a study of OX40 agonist ivuxolimab in advanced cancers. The CDR3 totals 13 residues. Germline-derived CDR1 and CDR2 are SGHRS and YFSETQ. Between the trimmed V and J ends, which lost 4 bases and 9 bases, there was a span of 14 bases. Produced via immunoSEQ multiplex PCR; TCRdb's table is partial and in-frame only. Here the sample spans tens of thousands of clones, 89% being singletons. The cohort excluded patients with autoimmune disease history or systemic immunosuppression. Patients had blood sampled at baseline and again on cycle 4 day 1 and cycle 7 day 1.

This rearrangement joins TRBV5-1 to TRBJ2-1, with D tentatively TRBD1 (7 bases). This sample comprised CD4+ or CD8+ T cells sorted from blood, obtained in a trial of the OX40 agonist ivuxolimab. This TCR came from an adult with an advanced solid tumor such as melanoma, head and neck, liver or kidney cancer. Here the CDR3 reads CASSPYRGGEQFF. The CDR3 region has the DNA TGCGCCAGCAGCCCCTACAGGGGAGGTGAGCAGTTCTTC.